Listed below are T cell receptor beta chains from one sample, sequenced in a study of beta chain features in type 1 diabetes. The protocol was immunoSEQ multiplex PCR, while the TCRdb copy is restricted to in-frame clones and leaves out a portion. The sample lists about 210,000 clones, approximately 10% occurring once. The sequenced sample was central memory CD4+ T cells from blood. These TCRs come from a man aged 18 to 30 in good health. CDR3s include the opening cysteine and the closing phenylalanine or tryptophan.

len: 17; v_gene: TRBV5-1; j_gene: TRBJ2-3; CDR3aa: CASSPDPLAGGTDTQYF
len: 15; v_gene: TRBV14; j_gene: TRBJ2-7; CDR3aa: CASSQLGTPSYEQYF
len: 15; v_gene: TRBV10-3; j_gene: TRBJ2-7; CDR3aa: CAISGSSGVTYEQYF
len: 13; v_gene: TRBV30; j_gene: TRBJ2-7; CDR3aa: CAWRRDTGVEQYF
len: 14; v_gene: TRBV27; j_gene: TRBJ2-7; CDR3aa: CASKMVLGPYEQYF
len: 16; v_gene: TRBV10-3; j_gene: TRBJ1-4; CDR3aa: CAISESKPSLNEKLFF
len: 17; v_gene: TRBV28; j_gene: TRBJ2-7; CDR3aa: CASSSAGRRGSSYEQYF
len: 12; v_gene: TRBV29-1; j_gene: TRBJ2-4; CDR3aa: CSVVPSQDIQYF
len: 13; v_gene: TRBV7-7; j_gene: TRBJ2-5; CDR3aa: CASSTGPGLFLYF
len: 16; v_gene: TRBV28; j_gene: TRBJ1-5; CDR3aa: CAGSGATTGGDQPQHF
len: 16; v_gene: TRBV15; j_gene: TRBJ1-5; CDR3aa: CATSRDQVWDHQPQHF
len: 14; v_gene: TRBV7-9; j_gene: TRBJ2-6; CDR3aa: CASSLQGGANVLTF
len: 14; v_gene: TRBV9; j_gene: TRBJ2-6; CDR3aa: CASSVDSGANVLTF
len: 12; v_gene: TRBV28; j_gene: TRBJ2-7; CDR3aa: CASSLWFGEQYF
len: 16; v_gene: TRBV6-5; j_gene: TRBJ2-3; CDR3aa: CASSYAASGHTDTQYF
len: 12; v_gene: TRBV28; j_gene: TRBJ2-7; CDR3aa: CASISSGGQAYF
len: 15; v_gene: TRBV27; j_gene: TRBJ2-4; CDR3aa: CASSSRGLAKNIQYF
len: 14; v_gene: TRBV5-1; j_gene: TRBJ1-1; CDR3aa: CASSLTGTVTEAFF
len: 15; v_gene: TRBV6-1; j_gene: TRBJ2-3; CDR3aa: CASTPRGQGADTQYF
len: 13; v_gene: TRBV7-2; j_gene: NA; CDR3aa: CASSRGGPYEQYF
len: 12; v_gene: TRBV28; j_gene: TRBJ1-1; CDR3aa: CASGGRHTEAFF
len: 13; v_gene: TRBV7-2; j_gene: TRBJ2-7; CDR3aa: CASSTQRSGEQYF
len: 13; v_gene: TRBV15; j_gene: TRBJ1-5; CDR3aa: CATSRDMAQPQHF
len: 13; v_gene: TRBV7-2; j_gene: TRBJ2-7; CDR3aa: CASSSSGHYEQYF
len: 13; v_gene: TRBV29-1; j_gene: TRBJ2-7; CDR3aa: CSVDGTGSYEQYF
len: 13; v_gene: TRBV5-6; j_gene: TRBJ2-5; CDR3aa: CASSMGPGETQYF
len: 13; v_gene: TRBV29-1; j_gene: TRBJ2-3; CDR3aa: CSVDLGQGDTQYF
len: 14; v_gene: TRBV5-1; j_gene: TRBJ2-7; CDR3aa: CASSRQAGDSEQYF
len: 16; v_gene: TRBV5-4; j_gene: TRBJ2-3; CDR3aa: CASSRGGQGETDTQYF
len: 19; v_gene: TRBV18; j_gene: TRBJ2-1; CDR3aa: CASSPPPWGAESPKNEQFF
len: 13; v_gene: TRBV7-3; j_gene: TRBJ2-3; CDR3aa: CASGPGRTDTQYF
len: 13; v_gene: TRBV5-1; j_gene: TRBJ2-1; CDR3aa: CASATGTYNEQFF
len: 12; v_gene: TRBV29-1; j_gene: TRBJ1-5; CDR3aa: CSVEDPGQPQHF
len: 10; v_gene: TRBV20-1; j_gene: TRBJ2-1; CDR3aa: CSARRAEQFF
len: 15; v_gene: TRBV5-1; j_gene: TRBJ2-3; CDR3aa: CASSLGGAGTDTQYF
len: 17; v_gene: TRBV4-2; j_gene: TRBJ2-3; CDR3aa: CASSQGSGQGSTDTQYF
len: 14; v_gene: TRBV7-9; j_gene: TRBJ2-7; CDR3aa: CASSSLRGVDEQYF
len: 12; v_gene: TRBV28; j_gene: TRBJ1-5; CDR3aa: CAGGGGYQPQHF
len: 15; v_gene: TRBV10-3; j_gene: TRBJ2-3; CDR3aa: CAVTSGGLSTDTQYF
len: 12; v_gene: TRBV30; j_gene: TRBJ1-2; CDR3aa: CAWSEGSYGYTF
len: 15; v_gene: TRBV12-5; j_gene: TRBJ2-1; CDR3aa: CASGATGVSYNEQFF
len: 12; v_gene: TRBV7-3; j_gene: TRBJ2-2; CDR3aa: CASSSSRGELFF
len: 16; v_gene: TRBV30; j_gene: TRBJ2-2; CDR3aa: CAWSGPTGWNTGELFF
len: 15; v_gene: TRBV7-9; j_gene: TRBJ1-1; CDR3aa: CASTDRERANTEAFF